Included here is one TCR beta chain sequence, with context. Its antigen is not known. CDR3 length equals 14 residues. Germline trimming cut 9 bases from V and 2 bases from J; bases unmatched to any gene: 2. The germline V gene has CDR1 MNHNS and CDR2 SASEGT. This entry belongs to a study of T cells in Graves' hyperthyroidism and ophthalmopathy. Study results and limitations: The model's output predicted ophthalmopathy at a median of around 6.9 months prior to onset. A model using 13 V-J features told ophthalmopathy apart from stable hyperthyroidism.

On the basis of clinical symptoms, serum thyroxine and TRAb, thyroid ultrasound and orbital computed tomography, diagnoses were made. TCR beta CDR3 sequences were amplified from RNA transcripts. Researchers ran a first-round RT-PCR on the TCR CDR3 using the HTBI primer set. MiXCR, applied by TCRdb to the multiplex PCR reads, yields one record per CDR3 protein. The profile shows around 720,000 distinct CDR3 sequences, approximately 36% of them singletons. The specimen was blood. The gene calls are TRBV6-1 and TRBJ2-1; 12 bases align to TRBD2. The clonotype comes from a woman aged 40 to 50 with Graves' hyperthyroidism. The CDR3 here is CASRTSGTYNEQFF. In DNA, the CDR3 is TGTGCCAGTCGGACTAGCGGGACCTACAATGAGCAGTTCTTC.